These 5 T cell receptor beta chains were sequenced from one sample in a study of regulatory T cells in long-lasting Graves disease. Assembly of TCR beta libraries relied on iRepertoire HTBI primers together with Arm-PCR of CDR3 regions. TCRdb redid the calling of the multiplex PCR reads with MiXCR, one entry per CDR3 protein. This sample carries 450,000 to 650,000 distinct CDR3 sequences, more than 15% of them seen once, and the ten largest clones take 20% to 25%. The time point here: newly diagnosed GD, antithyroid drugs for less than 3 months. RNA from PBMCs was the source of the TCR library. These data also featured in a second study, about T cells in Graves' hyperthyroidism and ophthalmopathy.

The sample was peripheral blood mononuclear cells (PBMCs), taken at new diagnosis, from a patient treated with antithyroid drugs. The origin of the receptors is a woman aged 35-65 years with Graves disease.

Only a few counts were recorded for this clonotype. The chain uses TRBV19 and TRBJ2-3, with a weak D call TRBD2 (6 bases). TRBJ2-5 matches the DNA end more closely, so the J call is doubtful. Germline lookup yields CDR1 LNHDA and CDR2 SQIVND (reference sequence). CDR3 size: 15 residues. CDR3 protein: CASSIKGGGLETQYF. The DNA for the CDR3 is TGTGCCAGTAGTATAAAAGGTGGAGGGTTGGAGACCCAGTACTTC.

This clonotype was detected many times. The CDR3 spells CASSSTAGYNEQFF. The DNA for the CDR3 is TGCGCCAGCAGCTCGACGGCGGGGTACAATGAGCAGTTCTTC. The V gene is TRBV5-1, the J gene TRBJ2-1; weak D call: TRBD2 (6 bases). In germline, CDR1 is SGHRS, CDR2 YFSETQ. This CDR3 has 14 amino acids. The V end lost 3 bases, the J end lost 4 bases, and 11 bases lay between the germline ends.

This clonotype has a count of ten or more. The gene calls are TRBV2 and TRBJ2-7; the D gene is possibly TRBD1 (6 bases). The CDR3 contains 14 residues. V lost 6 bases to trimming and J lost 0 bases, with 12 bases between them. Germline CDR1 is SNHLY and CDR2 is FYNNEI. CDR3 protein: CASRHRESSYEQYF. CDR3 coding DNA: TGTGCCAGCAGGCACAGGGAGAGCTCCTACGAGCAGTACTTC.

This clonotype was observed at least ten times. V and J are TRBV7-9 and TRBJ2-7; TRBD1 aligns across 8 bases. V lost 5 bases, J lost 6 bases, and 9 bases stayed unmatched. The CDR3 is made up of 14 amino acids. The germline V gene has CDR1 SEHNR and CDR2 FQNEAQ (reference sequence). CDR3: CASSQSGQGPEQYF. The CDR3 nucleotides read TGTGCCAGCAGCCAGTCCGGACAGGGCCCCGAGCAGTACTTC.

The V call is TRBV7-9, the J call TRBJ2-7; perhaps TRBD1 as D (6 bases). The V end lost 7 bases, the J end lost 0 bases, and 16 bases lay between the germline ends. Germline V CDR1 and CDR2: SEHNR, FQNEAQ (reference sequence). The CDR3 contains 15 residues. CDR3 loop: CASTGETGSSYEQYF. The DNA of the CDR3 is TGTGCCAGCACCGGAGAAACAGGGAGCTCCTACGAGCAGTACTTC. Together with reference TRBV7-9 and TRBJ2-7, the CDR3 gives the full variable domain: DTGVSQNPRHKITKRGQNVTFRCDPISEHNRLYWYRQTLGQGPEFLTYFQNEAQLEKSRLLSDRFSAERPKGSFSTLEIQRTEQGDSAMYLCASTGETGSSYEQYFGPGTRLTVT.